The sequence of this T cell receptor beta chain was determined in a study of cytomegalovirus exposure and HLA in healthy donors. On this clone itself: What it recognizes is unknown.

Study findings and constraints: With high specificity and sensitivity, the classifier reportedly diagnosed cytomegalovirus status.

Clones were read by immunoSEQ multiplex PCR, and TCRdb kept only the in-frame ones, dropping some. Of 220,000 or so clones listed, roughly 84% are singletons. V was pared by 8 bases and J by 4 bases, with 12 bases between. The CDR3 is made up of 12 amino acids. Looked up from germline, CDR1 is MDHEN and CDR2 is SYDVKM. The TCR sequence derives from a woman aged 30 to 39 in good health and CMV-seropositive. The chain links TRBV28 to TRBJ2-7, with a possible D match to TRBD2 (6 bases). The sample taken for sequencing was PBMCs. CDR3 nucleotide sequence: TGTGCCAGCCAACCGGGGGTGTACGAGCAGTACTTC. This sequence encodes CASQPGVYEQYF.